This TCR beta chain was sequenced for a study of cytomegalovirus exposure and HLA in healthy donors. Study-wide results and limits: Later on, a genetic analysis was performed. It linked a missense variant in DCLRE1C with V- and J-gene trimming of TCR beta. An analysis done earlier found most TCR beta V segments productive about 87% or about 30% of the time. The sole available immune exposure information was CMV serostatus. Among TCR beta chains, those listed as cytomegalovirus-associated numbered about 160.

It was with 60 Vbeta and 13 Jbeta primers that the PCR ran. The method was immunoSEQ multiplex PCR; TCRdb's version includes in-frame clones alone and lacks a portion of them. The data show hundreds of thousands of clones, 55% to 75% seen once. Trimming cost V 4 bases and J 8 bases, with 9 bases left between them. The CDR3 loop spans 11 amino acids. Germline V gene sequence: CDR1 SGDLS, CDR2 YYNGEE. About this clone: Its antigen remains unidentified.

The receptor's source is a man in his forties in good health and CMV-seropositive. Sequenced sample: PBMCs. The chain uses TRBV9 and TRBJ1-2; D unresolved. The CDR3 loop reads CASSLSGGYTF. The DNA for the CDR3 is TGTGCCAGCAGCCTGTCGGGGGGCTACACCTTC.